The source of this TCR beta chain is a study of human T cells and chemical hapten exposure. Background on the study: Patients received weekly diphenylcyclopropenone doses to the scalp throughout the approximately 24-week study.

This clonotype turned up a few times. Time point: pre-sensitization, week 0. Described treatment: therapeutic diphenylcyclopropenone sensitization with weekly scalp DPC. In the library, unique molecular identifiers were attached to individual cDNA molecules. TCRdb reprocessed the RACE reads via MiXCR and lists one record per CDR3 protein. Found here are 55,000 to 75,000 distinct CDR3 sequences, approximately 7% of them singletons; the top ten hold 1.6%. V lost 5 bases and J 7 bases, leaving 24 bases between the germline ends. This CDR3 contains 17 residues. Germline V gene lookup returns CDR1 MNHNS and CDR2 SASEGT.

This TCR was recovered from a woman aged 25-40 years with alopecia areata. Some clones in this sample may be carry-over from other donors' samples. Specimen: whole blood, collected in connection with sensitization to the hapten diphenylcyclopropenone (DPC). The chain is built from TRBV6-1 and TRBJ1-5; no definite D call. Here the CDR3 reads CASSKVQRDLLWQPQHF. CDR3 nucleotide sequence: TGTGCCAGCAGTAAAGTCCAAAGGGATCTCTTGTGGCAGCCCCAGCATTTT.